The source of this T cell receptor beta chain is a study of OX40 agonist ivuxolimab in advanced cancers. Study background: A partial response was reached by three patients: one with hepatocellular carcinoma and two with cutaneous melanoma. General study findings and limits: Both blood CD4+ and CD8+ T cells showed clonal growth by week 6 at 0.1 to 3.0 mg/kg. Nonresponders, in some cases, also had low normalized T-cell clonal expansion.

Generated by immunoSEQ multiplex PCR, the TCRdb table keeps only in-frame clones and is missing some. The sample holds 45,000 to 65,000 clones, around nine tenths seen once. The CDR3 is made up of 11 amino acids. The ends were cut back, 3 bases at V and 6 bases at J, with 4 bases in the middle. CDR1 is SGHRS and CDR2 is YFSETQ in the germline V gene. Comments on this clone: Its antigen is as yet unknown.

This specimen was CD4+ or CD8+ T cells sorted from blood, taken in a trial of the OX40 agonist ivuxolimab. This rearrangement joins TRBV5-1 to TRBJ2-1, with D unresolved. This clonotype originated in an adult with an advanced solid tumor such as melanoma, head and neck, liver or kidney cancer. CDR3 coding DNA: TGCGCCAGCAGCTCGGCCAATGAGCAGTTCTTC. Translation gives CASSSANEQFF. The full variable domain, with the rest looked up from reference TRBV5-1 and TRBJ2-1, is KAGVTQTPRYLIKTRGQQVTLSCSPISGHRSVSWYQQTPGQGLQFLFEYFSETQRNKGNFPGRFSGRQFSNSRSEMNVSTLELGDSALYLCASSSANEQFFGPGTRLTVL.